The next 22 T cell receptor beta chains were all read from a single sample in a study of T cells in Graves' hyperthyroidism and ophthalmopathy. Amplification of TCR beta CDR3 regions was performed using RNA transcripts as template. HTBI primers drove first-round RT-PCR of the TCR CDR3. A single record per CDR3 protein comes from TCRdb applying MiXCR to the multiplex PCR reads. The table shows about 620,000 distinct CDR3 sequences, with around 15% occurring only once. Sequenced sample: blood. The receptors come from a woman aged 25 to 45 with Graves' hyperthyroidism.

This clonotype was observed many times. This chain links TRBV11-3 with TRBJ2-7; 10 positions agree with TRBD2. V lost 2 bases to trimming and J lost 6 bases; unmatched junction nucleotides: 13. There are 17 residues in the CDR3. CDR1 and CDR2 (germline): SGHNT, YENEEA. CDR3: CASSLYELLAGRSEQYF. In nucleotides, the CDR3 is TGTGCCAGCAGCTTATACGAGCTACTAGCGGGAAGGAGCGAGCAGTACTTC.

The V gene is TRBV12-3 or TRBV12-4, the J gene TRBJ2-6; unclear D gene. The CDR3 length is 12 residues. Trimming shortened V by 5 bases and J by 8 bases, and 7 bases separated the two germline ends. CDR3 loop: CASSLDTNVLTF. In DNA, the CDR3 is TGTGCCAGCAGTCTAGATACCAACGTCCTGACTTTC.

Ten or more counts support this clonotype. J is TRBJ2-7 and V is TRBV30, with 10 bases aligning to TRBD1. Germline lookup yields CDR1 GTSNPN and CDR2 SVGIG (reference sequence). The ends lost 8 bases at V and 7 bases at J; junction bases unmatched: 11. This CDR3 contains 13 residues. CDR3 in DNA: TGTGCCCTGTCCGGGACAGGGGTTTCTGAGCAGTACTTC. Its translation: CALSGTGVSEQYF.

This clonotype was seen at least ten times. This sequence joins TRBV6-1 and TRBJ1-1; 11 positions match TRBD1. The V and J ends lost 5 bases and 1 base, in that order; junction bases with no gene match: 12. Germline values: CDR1 MNHNS, CDR2 SASEGT. This CDR3 comprises 18 residues. This chain's CDR3 is CASSYLGQGANRNTEAFF. CDR3 in DNA: TGTGCCAGCAGTTACTTAGGACAGGGGGCGAATAGGAACACTGAAGCTTTCTTT.

This clonotype was counted many times. In nucleotides, the CDR3 is TGTGCCAGCAGTGATAAGGGACGGCGGCAGCCCCAGCATTTT. Translating it yields CASSDKGRRQPQHF. V and J are TRBV2 and TRBJ1-5; perhaps TRBD1 as D (5 bases). CDR3 length: 14 amino acids. Germline V gene sequence: CDR1 SNHLY, CDR2 FYNNEI. Trimming removed 3 bases from V and 7 bases from J, with 13 bases in between.

This clonotype was seen only a few times. The V call is TRBV6-5, the J call TRBJ1-5; TRBD1 agrees at 9 bases. Trimming took 6 bases from V and 6 from J; bases not matched to a gene: 9. The CDR3 covers 15 residues. Germline CDR1 MNHEY, CDR2 SVGAGI. CDR3 sequence (DNA): TGTGCCAGCAGGGCGCCACAGGGGGCGGCTCAGCCCCAGCATTTT. Protein sequence: CASRAPQGAAQPQHF.

In this sample, this clonotype turned up a few times. The rearrangement links TRBV9 to TRBJ2-7; no clear D gene. The CDR3 is made up of 13 amino acids. V was trimmed by 0 bases and J by 3 bases, leaving 7 bases between them. The V gene's germline CDR1 is SGDLS and CDR2 YYNGEE. The CDR3 DNA is TGTGCCAGCAGCGTAGGGGCGGACTACGAGCAGTACTTC. Translation: CASSVGADYEQYF.

In this sample, this clonotype turned up many times. The V call is TRBV7-2, the J call TRBJ2-1; D is unclear. Trimming removed 4 bases at V and 9 bases at J, with 13 bases between. The CDR3 is 13 amino acids. Germline CDR1 and CDR2: SGHTA and FQGNSA. The CDR3: CASSSEMFTEQFF. DNA for the CDR3: TGTGCCAGCAGCTCAGAGATGTTTACTGAGCAGTTCTTC.

The V and J genes are TRBV7-8 and TRBJ2-1; perhaps TRBD2 as D (5 bases). Germline V gene lookup returns CDR1 SGHVS and CDR2 FQNEAQ. This CDR3 has 15 amino acids. V was clipped by 3 bases and J by 2 bases, with 11 bases between them. The CDR3 loop reads CASSFSVGPYNEQFF. The CDR3, as DNA: TGTGCCAGCAGCTTTAGCGTAGGCCCCTACAATGAGCAGTTCTTC.

This clonotype has only a few counts. The chain links TRBV5-1 to TRBJ2-7, with unresolved D. Germline V gene sequence: CDR1 SGHRS, CDR2 YFSETQ. This CDR3 spans 16 amino acids. Deletions cut 0 bases from V and 0 bases from J, with 13 bases between. The CDR3 DNA sequence: TGCGCCAGCAGCTTGGGCACGGTTCCTAGCTCCTACGAGCAGTACTTC. It specifies CASSLGTVPSSYEQYF.

At least ten counts were recorded for this clonotype. The rearrangement joins TRBV6-4 to TRBJ2-3, with 14 bases matching TRBD2. Germline V lookup: CDR1 MRHNA, CDR2 SNTAGT. The CDR3 contains 15 residues. V was clipped by 3 bases and J by 5 bases; unmatched bases: 1. CDR3 coding DNA: TGTGCCAGCAGTGAGGGGACTAGCGGGAGAGATACGCAGTATTTT. Amino acids: CASSEGTSGRDTQYF.

This clonotype was detected many times. This chain joins TRBV27 and TRBJ2-5; TRBD2 agrees at 10 bases. The germline CDR1 and CDR2 sequences are MNHEY and SMNVEV (reference sequence). Trimming cost V 5 bases and J 4 bases; bases outside gene matches: 4. The CDR3 loop spans 14 amino acids. CDR3 nucleotide sequence: TGTGCCAGCAGTCCCCTAGCGGGAGCAGAGACCCAGTACTTC. Encoded protein: CASSPLAGAETQYF.

This clonotype showed up just a few times. One base away lies a much larger clone, so this may be a sequencing read error. V gene TRBV30 combines with J gene TRBJ2-7; 9 nucleotides agree with TRBD1. CDR3 length: 14 amino acids. Germline V gene data show CDR1 as GTSNPN and CDR2 as SVGIG (reference sequence). The CDR3 bases are TGTGTCTGGACCTATCCGGGACAGGGTTACGAGCAGTACTTC. It yields the protein CVWTYPGQGYEQYF.

This chain connects TRBV29-1 to TRBJ2-5, with a weak D call TRBD2 (6 bases). Germline V CDR1 and CDR2: SQVTM, ANQGSEA. Trimming stripped 8 bases from V and 5 bases from J, with 21 bases between. CDR3 size: 14 residues. DNA of the CDR3: TGCAGCTACATCCCAGTGGGGGGTAGGGAGACCCAGTACTTC. Its protein is CSYIPVGGRETQYF.

The sample holds many counts of this clonotype. This chain uses TRBV2 with TRBJ2-7, with 8 bases lining up with TRBD1. Germline assignment: CDR1 SNHLY and CDR2 FYNNEI. Trimming at V came to 6 bases and at J to 2 bases, leaving 6 bases not matched to a gene. The CDR3 spans 14 residues. This chain's CDR3 is CASRRGQEAYEQYF. The CDR3 nucleotides are TGTGCCAGCAGGCGGGGACAGGAGGCCTACGAGCAGTACTTC.

In its sample, this clonotype was seen a few times. This chain uses TRBV6-1 with TRBJ1-2; D gene uncertain. V was trimmed by 6 bases and J by 1 base, leaving 6 bases between them. The CDR3 is 12 amino acids. The germline gives CDR1 MNHNS, CDR2 SASEGT. CDR3 protein: CASSVNNYGYTF. CDR3 coding DNA: TGTGCCAGCAGCGTCAATAACTATGGCTACACCTTC.

In its sample, this clonotype was seen a few times. The V gene is TRBV5-1, the J gene TRBJ1-2; TRBD1 matches at 7 bases. The CDR3 runs to 13 residues. V lost 5 bases to trimming and J lost 3 bases; unmatched junction nucleotides: 4. CDR1 SGHRS and CDR2 YFSETQ come from the germline V gene. The CDR3 DNA reads as TGCGCCAGCAGGCTTACAGGGGACTATGGCTACACCTTC. Amino acid sequence: CASRLTGDYGYTF.

In its sample, this clonotype was seen a few times. The chain joins TRBV7-9 to TRBJ2-4; the D is unclear. CDR3 length: 14 amino acids. The germline V gene encodes CDR1 SEHNR and CDR2 FQNEAQ (reference sequence). V was cut by 8 bases and J by 5 bases, with 16 bases left in between. The CDR3 region is CASPNLVGQNIQYF. The CDR3 DNA follows: TGTGCCAGCCCCAATTTGGTTGGGCAAAACATTCAGTACTTC.

Here the CDR3 DNA reads TGCGCCAGCGGAGAGGCTCAGGGTTCCTACGAGCAGTACTTC. Its protein product is CASGEAQGSYEQYF. This chain joins TRBV10-2 and TRBJ2-7; maybe TRBD1 (5 bases). Germline values: CDR1 WSHSY, CDR2 SAAADI. Trimming took off 8 bases at V and 1 base at J, with 15 bases between the two ends. This CDR3 contains 14 residues.

V and J are TRBV6-1 and TRBJ1-5; D is ambiguous. Germline CDR1 is MNHNS and CDR2 is SASEGT. The CDR3 is 16 residues long. V dropped 7 bases and J dropped 2 bases, with 18 bases sitting between them. This CDR3 reads CASNEEGKAGNQPQHF. CDR3 DNA: TGTGCCAGCAATGAGGAAGGTAAGGCGGGCAATCAGCCCCAGCATTTT.

This clonotype was recorded many times. This rearrangement joins TRBV4-1 to TRBJ2-7; maybe TRBD1 (6 bases). This CDR3 contains 17 residues. Germline V gives CDR1 MGHRA, CDR2 YSYEKL. V gave up 4 bases and J gave up 0 bases, with 19 bases separating them. In nucleotides, the CDR3 is TGCGCCAGCAGCCCCTACCCCTCGACAGGATCCTCCTACGAGCAGTACTTC. Translating gives CASSPYPSTGSSYEQYF.

There are a few counts of this clonotype. The V gene is TRBV5-1, the J gene TRBJ2-1; 13 positions match TRBD2. Germline assignment: CDR1 SGHRS and CDR2 YFSETQ. V trimming: 2 bases; J trimming: 10 bases; junction bases outside the gene matches: 6. The CDR3 runs to 15 residues. The CDR3 sequence: CASSFRTSGSLEQFF. The CDR3 nucleotides are TGCGCCAGCAGCTTTAGGACTAGCGGGAGCCTAGAGCAGTTCTTC.